Given below is one T cell receptor beta chain in context. Some clones are missing from TCRdb's copy, which holds only in-frame ones; the method was immunoSEQ multiplex PCR. The sample records hundreds of thousands of clones, about 82% being singletons. The sample comes from a study of blood T cell repertoires in COVID-19. The CDR3 sequence is 15 residues long. Germline V gene data show CDR1 as ENHRY and CDR2 as SYGVKD. Trimming at V came to 5 bases and at J to 5 bases, leaving 3 bases not matched to a gene. V usage is TRBV10-3 and J usage is TRBJ2-1; 13 positions agree with TRBD2. Sample: peripheral blood. This TCR derives from a woman aged 80 or older with COVID-19, enrolled during active disease. In nucleotides, the CDR3 is TGTGCCATCAGTCCGGGACTAGCGGGGAACAATGAGCAGTTCTTC. This sequence encodes CAISPGLAGNNEQFF.